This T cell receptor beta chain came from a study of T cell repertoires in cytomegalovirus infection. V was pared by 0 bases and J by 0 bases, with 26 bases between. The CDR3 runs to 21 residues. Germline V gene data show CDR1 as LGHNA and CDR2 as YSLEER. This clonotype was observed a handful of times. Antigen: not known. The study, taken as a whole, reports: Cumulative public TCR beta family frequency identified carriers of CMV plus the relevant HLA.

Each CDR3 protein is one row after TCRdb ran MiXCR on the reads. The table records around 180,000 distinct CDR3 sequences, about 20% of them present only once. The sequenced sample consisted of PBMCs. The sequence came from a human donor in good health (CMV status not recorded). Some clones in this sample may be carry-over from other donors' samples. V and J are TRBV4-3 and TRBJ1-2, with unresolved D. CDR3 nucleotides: TGCGCCAGCAGCCAAGATATCTCGACTTCTCGGGGATTGAGAGCTAACTATGGCTACACCTTC. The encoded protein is CASSQDISTSRGLRANYGYTF.